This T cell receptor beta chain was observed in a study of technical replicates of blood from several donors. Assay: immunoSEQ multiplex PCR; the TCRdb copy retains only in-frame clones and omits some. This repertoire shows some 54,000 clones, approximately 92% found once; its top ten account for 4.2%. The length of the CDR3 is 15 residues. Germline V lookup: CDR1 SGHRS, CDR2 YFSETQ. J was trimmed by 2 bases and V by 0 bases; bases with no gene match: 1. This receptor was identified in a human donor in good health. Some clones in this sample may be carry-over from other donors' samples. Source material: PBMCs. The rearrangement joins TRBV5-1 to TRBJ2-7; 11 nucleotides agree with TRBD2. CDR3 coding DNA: TGCGCCAGCAGCTTGGTGACTAGCGGGACCTACGAGCAGTACTTC. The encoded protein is CASSLVTSGTYEQYF. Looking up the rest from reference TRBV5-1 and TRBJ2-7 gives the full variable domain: KAGVTQTPRYLIKTRGQQVTLSCSPISGHRSVSWYQQTPGQGLQFLFEYFSETQRNKGNFPGRFSGRQFSNSRSEMNVSTLELGDSALYLCASSLVTSGTYEQYFGPGTRLTVT.